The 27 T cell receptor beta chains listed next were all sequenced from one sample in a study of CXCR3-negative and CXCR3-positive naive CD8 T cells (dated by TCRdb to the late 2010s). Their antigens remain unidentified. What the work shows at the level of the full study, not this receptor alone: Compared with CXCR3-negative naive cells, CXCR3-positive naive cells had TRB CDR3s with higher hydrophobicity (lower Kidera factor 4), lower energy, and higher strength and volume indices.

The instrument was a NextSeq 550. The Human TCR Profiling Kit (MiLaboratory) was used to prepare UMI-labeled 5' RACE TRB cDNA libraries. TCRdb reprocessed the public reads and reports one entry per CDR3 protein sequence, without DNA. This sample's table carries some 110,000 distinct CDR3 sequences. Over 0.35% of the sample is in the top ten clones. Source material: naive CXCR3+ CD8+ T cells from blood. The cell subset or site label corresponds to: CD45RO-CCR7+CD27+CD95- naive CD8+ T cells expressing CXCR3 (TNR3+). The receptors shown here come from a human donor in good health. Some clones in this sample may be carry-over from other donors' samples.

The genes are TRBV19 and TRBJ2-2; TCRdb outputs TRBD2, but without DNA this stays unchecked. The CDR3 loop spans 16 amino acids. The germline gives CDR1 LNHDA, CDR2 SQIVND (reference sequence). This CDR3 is CASSMLAGGNTGELFF.

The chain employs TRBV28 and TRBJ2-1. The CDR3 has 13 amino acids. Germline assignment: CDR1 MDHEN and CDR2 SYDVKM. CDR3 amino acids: CASSLREHNEQFF.

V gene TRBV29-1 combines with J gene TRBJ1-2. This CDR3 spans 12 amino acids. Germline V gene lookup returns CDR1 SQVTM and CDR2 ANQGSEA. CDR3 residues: CSVEAGLRGYTF.

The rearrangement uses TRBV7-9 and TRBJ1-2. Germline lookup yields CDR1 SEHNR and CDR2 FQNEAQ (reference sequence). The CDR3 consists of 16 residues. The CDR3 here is CASSFLTGPSNYGYTF.

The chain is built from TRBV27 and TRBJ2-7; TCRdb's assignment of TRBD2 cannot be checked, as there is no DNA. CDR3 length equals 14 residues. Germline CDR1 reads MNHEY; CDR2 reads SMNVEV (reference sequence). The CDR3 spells CASSTGLVFYEQYF.

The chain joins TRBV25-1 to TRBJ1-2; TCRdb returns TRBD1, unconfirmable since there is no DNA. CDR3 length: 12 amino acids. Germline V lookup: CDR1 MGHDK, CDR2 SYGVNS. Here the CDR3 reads CASRTGGYGYTF.

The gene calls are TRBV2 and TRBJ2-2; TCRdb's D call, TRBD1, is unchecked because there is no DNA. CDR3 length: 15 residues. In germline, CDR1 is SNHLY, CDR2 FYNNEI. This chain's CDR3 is CASSGLTGAAGELFF.

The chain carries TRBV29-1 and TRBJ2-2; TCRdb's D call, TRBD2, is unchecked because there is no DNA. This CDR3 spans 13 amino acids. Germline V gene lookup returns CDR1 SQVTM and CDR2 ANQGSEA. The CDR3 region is CSVREGNTGELFF.

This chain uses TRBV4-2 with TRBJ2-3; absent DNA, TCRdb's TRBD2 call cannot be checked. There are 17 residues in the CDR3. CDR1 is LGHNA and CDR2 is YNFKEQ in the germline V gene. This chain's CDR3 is CASSQEERREGTDTQYF.

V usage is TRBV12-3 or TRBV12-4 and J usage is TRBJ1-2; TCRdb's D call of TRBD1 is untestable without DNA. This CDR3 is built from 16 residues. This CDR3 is CASSFGTAAGHYGYTF.

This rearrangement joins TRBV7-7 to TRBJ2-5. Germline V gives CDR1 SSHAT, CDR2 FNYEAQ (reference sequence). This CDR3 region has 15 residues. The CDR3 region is CASSLGGDYQETQYF.

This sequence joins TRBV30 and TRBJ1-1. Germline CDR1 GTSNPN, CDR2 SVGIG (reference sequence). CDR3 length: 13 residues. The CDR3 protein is CAWSVTGSTEAFF.

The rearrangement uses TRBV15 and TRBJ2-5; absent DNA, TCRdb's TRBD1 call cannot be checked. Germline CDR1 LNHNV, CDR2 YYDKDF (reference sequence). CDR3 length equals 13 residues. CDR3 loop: CATSGDSQETQYF.

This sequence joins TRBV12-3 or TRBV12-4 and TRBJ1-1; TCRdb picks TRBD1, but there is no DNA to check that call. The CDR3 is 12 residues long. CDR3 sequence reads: CASSLDLRGAFF.

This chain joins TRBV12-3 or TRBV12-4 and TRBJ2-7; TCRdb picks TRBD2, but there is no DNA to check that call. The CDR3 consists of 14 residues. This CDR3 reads CASSPKEGSGEQYF.

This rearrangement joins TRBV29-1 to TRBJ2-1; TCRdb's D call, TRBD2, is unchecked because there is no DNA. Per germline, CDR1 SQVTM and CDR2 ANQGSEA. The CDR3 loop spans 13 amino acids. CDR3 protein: CSSERGAYNEQFF.

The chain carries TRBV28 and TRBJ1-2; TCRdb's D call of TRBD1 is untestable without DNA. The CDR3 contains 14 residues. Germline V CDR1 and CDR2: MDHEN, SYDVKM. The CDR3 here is CASSLRTVPYGYTF.

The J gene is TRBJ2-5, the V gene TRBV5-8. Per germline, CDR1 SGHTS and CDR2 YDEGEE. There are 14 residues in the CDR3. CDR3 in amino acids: CASSLGISQETQYF.

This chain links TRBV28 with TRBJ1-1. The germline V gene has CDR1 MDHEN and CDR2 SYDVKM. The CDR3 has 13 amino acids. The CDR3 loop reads CASSLNENTEAFF.

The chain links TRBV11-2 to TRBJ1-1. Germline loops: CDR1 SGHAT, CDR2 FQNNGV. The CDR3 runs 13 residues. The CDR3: CASSLGPVTEAFF.

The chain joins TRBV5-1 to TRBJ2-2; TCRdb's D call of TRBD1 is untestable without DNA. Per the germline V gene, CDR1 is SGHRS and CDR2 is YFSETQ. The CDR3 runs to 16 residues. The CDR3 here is CASSLEGGASTGELFF.

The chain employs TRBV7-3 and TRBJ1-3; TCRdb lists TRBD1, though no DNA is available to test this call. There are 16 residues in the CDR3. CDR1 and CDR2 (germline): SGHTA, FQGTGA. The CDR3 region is CASSLWQGLSGNTIYF.

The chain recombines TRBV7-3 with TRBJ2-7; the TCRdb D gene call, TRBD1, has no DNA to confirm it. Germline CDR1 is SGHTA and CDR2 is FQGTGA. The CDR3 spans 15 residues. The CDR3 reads CASSLTGGASYEQYF.

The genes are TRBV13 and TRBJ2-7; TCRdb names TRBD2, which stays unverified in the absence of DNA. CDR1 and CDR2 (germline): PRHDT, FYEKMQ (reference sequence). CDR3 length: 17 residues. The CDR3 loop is CASSRGGGGAESYEQYF. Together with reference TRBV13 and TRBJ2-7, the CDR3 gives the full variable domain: AAGVIQSPRHLIKEKRETATLKCYPIPRHDTVYWYQQGPGQDPQFLISFYEKMQSDKGSIPDRFSAQQFSDYHSELNMSSLELGDSALYFCASSRGGGGAESYEQYFGPGTRLTVT.

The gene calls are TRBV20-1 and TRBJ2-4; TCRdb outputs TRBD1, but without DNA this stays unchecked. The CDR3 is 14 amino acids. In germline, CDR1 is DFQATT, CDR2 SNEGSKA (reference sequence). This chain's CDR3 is CSASRRIAKNIQYF.

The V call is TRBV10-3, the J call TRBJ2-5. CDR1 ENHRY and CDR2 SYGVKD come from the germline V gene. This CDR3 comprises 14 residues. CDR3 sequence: CAISEPTLQETQYF.

The CDR3 sequence: CSLVSNTEAFF. The chain employs TRBV29-1 and TRBJ1-1. The germline V gene has CDR1 SQVTM and CDR2 ANQGSEA. CDR3 length: 11 residues.